This TCR beta chain was found in a study of Ad26.COV2.S vaccination and SARS-CoV-2 variants. Study-level information: COV1001, an Ad26.COV2.S trial, supplied this vaccine-arm donor. Ad26.COV2.S was injected intramuscularly once or twice, 56 days apart.

Regarding treatment: roughly 20 received Ad26.COV2.S at low or high dose, single or two shots; about 5 received placebo; per-sample allocation not given. Day 63 after the first injection of vaccine or placebo was the sampling time. Immunization relied on an Ad26 vector, which expressed Wuhan-strain SARS-CoV-2 spike. Clones were sequenced by immunoSEQ multiplex PCR, and TCRdb holds only the in-frame ones, with some missing. The sample holds some 320,000 clones, approximately 86% seen once. The TCR comes from a person aged 18-60 years who received the Ad26.COV2.S COVID-19 vaccine or a placebo. Sequencing used peripheral blood, obtained in a trial of Ad26.COV2.S vaccine versus placebo.

The DNA of the CDR3 is TGTGCCAGCTCACCAATCAGAAGCGGGGGGGCCTCTAGCACAGATACGCAGTATTTT. It specifies CASSPIRSGGASSTDTQYF. The V call is TRBV18, the J call TRBJ2-3, with 10 positions matching TRBD2. CDR1 and CDR2 (germline): KGHSH, LQKENI. V lost 2 bases, J lost 0 bases, and 11 bases stayed unmatched. The CDR3 is made up of 19 amino acids. Using reference TRBV18 and TRBJ2-3 for the parts outside the CDR3, the full variable domain is NAGVMQNPRHLVRRRGQEARLRCSPMKGHSHVYWYRQLPEEGLKFMVYLQKENIIDESGMPKERFSAEFPKEGPSILRIQQVVRGDSAAYFCASSPIRSGGASSTDTQYFGPGTRLTVL.